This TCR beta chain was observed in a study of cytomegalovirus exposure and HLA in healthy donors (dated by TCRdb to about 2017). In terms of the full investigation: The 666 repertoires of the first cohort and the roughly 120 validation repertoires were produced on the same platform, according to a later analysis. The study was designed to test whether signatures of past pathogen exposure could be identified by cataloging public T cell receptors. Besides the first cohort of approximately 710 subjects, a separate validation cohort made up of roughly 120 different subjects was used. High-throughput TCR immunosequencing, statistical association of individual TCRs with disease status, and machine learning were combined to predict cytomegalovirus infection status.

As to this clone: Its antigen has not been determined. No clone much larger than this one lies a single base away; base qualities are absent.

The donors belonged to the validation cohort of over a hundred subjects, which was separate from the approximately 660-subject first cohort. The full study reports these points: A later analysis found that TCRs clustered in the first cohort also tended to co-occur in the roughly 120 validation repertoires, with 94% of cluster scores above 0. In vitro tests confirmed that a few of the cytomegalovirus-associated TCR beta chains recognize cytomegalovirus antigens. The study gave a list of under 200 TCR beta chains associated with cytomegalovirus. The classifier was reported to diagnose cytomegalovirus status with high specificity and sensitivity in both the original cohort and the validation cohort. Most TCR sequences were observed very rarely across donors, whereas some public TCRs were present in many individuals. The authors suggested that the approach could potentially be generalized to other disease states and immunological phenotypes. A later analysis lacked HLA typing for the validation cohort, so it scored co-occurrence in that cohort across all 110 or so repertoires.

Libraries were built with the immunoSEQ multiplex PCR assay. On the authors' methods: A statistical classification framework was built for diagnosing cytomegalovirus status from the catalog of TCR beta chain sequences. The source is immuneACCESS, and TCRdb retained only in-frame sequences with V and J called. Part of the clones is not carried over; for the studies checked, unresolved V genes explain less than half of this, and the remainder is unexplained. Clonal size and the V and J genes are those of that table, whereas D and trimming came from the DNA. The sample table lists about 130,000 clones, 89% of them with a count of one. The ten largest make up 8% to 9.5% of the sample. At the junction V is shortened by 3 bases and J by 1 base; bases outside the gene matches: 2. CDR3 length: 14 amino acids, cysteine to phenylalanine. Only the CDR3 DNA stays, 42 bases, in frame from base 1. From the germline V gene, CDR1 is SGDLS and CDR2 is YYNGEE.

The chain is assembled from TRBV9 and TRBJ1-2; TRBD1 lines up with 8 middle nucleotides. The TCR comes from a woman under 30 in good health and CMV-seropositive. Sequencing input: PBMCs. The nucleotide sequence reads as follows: TGTGCCAGCAGCGCGGGACAGGTTAACTATGGCTACACCTTC. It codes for CASSAGQVNYGYTF.